This T cell receptor beta chain was identified during a study of radiotherapy plus CTLA-4 blockade in lung cancer. Measured with immunoSEQ multiplex PCR; TCRdb has only the in-frame clones, and not every one. The sample lists over 30,000 clones; more than 75% were seen once. Chemo-refractory metastatic non-small-cell lung cancer patients were treated with focal radiation plus CTLA-4 blockade with ipilimumab. Study results and caveats: TCR clones originating in tumors grew in number in blood after radiotherapy plus ipilimumab. The authors reported that early blood T cell clone dynamics, with interferon-beta, best predicted response.

This clone was counted a few times. Its cognate antigen is unknown. The CDR3 runs to 17 residues. Germline CDR1 LNHNV, CDR2 YYDKDF (reference sequence). V lost 2 bases and J lost 5, with 19 bases in between. Sequenced here: peripheral blood, sampled from a patient treated with radiotherapy plus ipilimumab. This chain links TRBV15 with TRBJ2-1; tentatively, D is TRBD2 (5 bases). The receptor was isolated from a human donor with non-small cell lung cancer that progressed on radiotherapy plus ipilimumab. The CDR3 loop reads CATSRPTGIYFHNEQFF. CDR3 sequence (DNA): TGTGCCACCAGCAGACCTACCGGGATCTACTTTCACAATGAGCAGTTCTTC. The whole variable domain, remainder taken from reference TRBV15 and TRBJ2-1, is DAMVIQNPRYQVTQFGKPVTLSCSQTLNHNVMYWYQQKSSQAPKLLFHYYDKDFNNEADTPDNFQSRRPNTSFCFLDIRSPGLGDTAMYLCATSRPTGIYFHNEQFFGPGTRLTVL.